This note documents a single T cell receptor beta chain sequence. The antigen it binds to is not known. No base-level quality is on record; no much larger clone is a single base apart. The sample is drawn from a study of PD-1 blockade in classical Hodgkin lymphoma (dated by TCRdb to 2020 to 2022). In the study overall: Nivolumab dosing was 3 mg/kg intravenously every 2 weeks, continuing until either disease progression or unacceptable toxicity. The study used TCR beta sequencing and CyTOF to define a peripheral blood immune signature of response to PD-1 blockade in classical Hodgkin lymphoma. Study-wide findings and limitations: Trial patients achieving complete response had baseline diversity similar to newly diagnosed patients, whereas partial responders and progressors had significantly lower diversity. Lower diversity was seen in patients whose nivolumab began less than 1 year after ASCT, and these patients were left out of later analyses so that immune reconstitution would not confound the results. By C4D1, a significant rise was seen in CD4+ TCR diversity but not in CD8+ TCR diversity (p=0.0027 vs p=0.16), and the rise was most apparent among complete responders (p=0.02). The study was limited to a single clinical trial cohort, and causes of repertoire differences, possibly disease activity or prior therapy, remained undefined. Baseline TCR diversity was reported as lower in newly diagnosed patients than in healthy donors, and lower still in relapsed/refractory patients.

V is clipped by 4 bases and J by 5 bases, and the sequence between their germline boundaries is 23 bases long. CDR3 length: 17 amino acids, cysteine to phenylalanine. Only the CDR3 region is kept as DNA, spanning 51 bases read in frame from base 1. The germline V gene provides CDR1 KGHSH and CDR2 LQKENI. The Qiagen DNeasy kit was used to extract genomic DNA both from unsorted PBMCs and from the negatively selected CD4+ and CD8+ fractions. Using primers that anneal to V and J segments, immunoSEQ multiplex PCR amplified the TCR beta CDR3 regions. A synthetic immune receptor repertoire was used to minimize amplification bias, and remaining bias was computationally removed after sequencing. Per the original workflow: Repertoire diversity was quantified as the Shannon entropy index using custom Python scripts. Unsorted, CD4+ and CD8+ repertoires were examined separately, except in combined analyses, for which CD4+ and CD8+ sequences were merged in silico. A clone counted as expanded when the clone's frequency after treatment rose at least 2-fold relative to C1D1, and clones undetected at baseline were given a pseudocount of 0.5. Clones with 0 or 1 copy at C1D1 were defined as singleton clones, while clones with 2 or more copies were defined as non-singleton clones. Clones expanded in unsorted samples were assigned a CD4+, CD8+ or unknown annotation through matching of protein sequences in sorted samples from the same patient. Wilcoxon tests on paired samples were used to test changes in diversity from C1D1 to C4D1. In TCRdb, the immuneACCESS table is reduced to in-frame sequences with V and J assigned. These tables do not hold every clone; where another copy was compared, an unresolved V gene accounts for under half, and the others remain unexplained. For V, J and clone size, that table is used; D and trimming come from the DNA. The sample table contains tens of thousands of clones; only one count was recorded for roughly 80% of them. 16% of the sample is in the top ten clones.

According to the study, the label for this sample's time point signals: cycle 1 day 1 (C1D1), immediately before nivolumab initiation. Every trial patient had relapsed after autologous stem cell transplantation, and cohorts A, B and C differed in prior brentuximab vedotin exposure. The trial cohort included fewer than 65 patients with relapsed/refractory classical Hodgkin lymphoma, and each patient had a best overall response of complete response, partial response or progressive disease. Single-agent nivolumab was administered to trial patients in the multi-cohort phase II CheckMate 205 trial. An independent review committee assessed best overall response using the 2007 International Working Group response criteria. PBMCs from the trial were collected at three points: immediately before nivolumab initiation (C1D1), and during therapy at cycle 2 day 1 and cycle 4 day 1. After peripheral blood was drawn into 8 mL Vacutainer Cell Preparation Tubes, PBMCs were isolated by centrifugation and then cryopreserved.

The V and J segments used are TRBV18 and TRBJ2-5, with the D segment identity uncertain. This specimen consisted of peripheral blood mononuclear cells (PBMCs), obtained at baseline. The clonotype was recovered from a human donor with classical Hodgkin lymphoma. The nucleotide sequence is given as TGTGCCAGCTCACACGCAGTTTCTCTCGAAAGTCAGGAGACCCAGTACTTC. Translation gives CASSHAVSLESQETQYF. Reference TRBV18 and TRBJ2-5 genes cover what lies past the CDR3, so the full variable domain is NAGVMQNPRHLVRRRGQEARLRCSPMKGHSHVYWYRQLPEEGLKFMVYLQKENIIDESGMPKERFSAEFPKEGPSILRIQQVVRGDSAAYFCASSHAVSLESQETQYFGPGTRLLVL.